The 12 T cell receptor beta chains below all came from one sample that was sequenced in a study of blood T cell repertoires in COVID-19. The data were produced by immunoSEQ multiplex PCR, yet TCRdb's version contains in-frame clones alone and is incomplete. The table shows about 92,000 clones, with around 90% occurring only once. The sequencing sample was made of peripheral blood. All receptors derive from a human donor with active COVID-19. The donor label of this sample is uncertain.

This chain links TRBV6-2 or TRBV6-3 with TRBJ1-2, with D possibly TRBD1 on 5 matching bases. Germline CDR1 is MNHEY and CDR2 is SVGEGT. With 3 bases removed from V and 7 bases from J, the gap between germline ends came to 15 bases. The CDR3 is 14 residues long. CDR3 sequence: CASSYGGKGAGYTF. In DNA form, the CDR3 reads TGTGCCAGCAGTTATGGGGGGAAGGGTGCTGGCTACACCTTC.

This chain links TRBV11-2 with TRBJ1-1; D may be TRBD1 (6 bases). The CDR3 spans 16 residues. Deletions cut 4 bases from V and 0 bases from J, with 15 bases between. Germline V gene data show CDR1 as SGHAT and CDR2 as FQNNGV. The CDR3 nucleotides read TGTGCCAGCAGCTCGGGACATTCATCCATGAACACTGAAGCTTTCTTT. Protein sequence: CASSSGHSSMNTEAFF.

The chain links TRBV18 to TRBJ1-1; D gene uncertain. This CDR3 comprises 13 residues. The V gene's germline CDR1 is KGHSH and CDR2 LQKENI. Trimming took 3 bases from V and 11 from J, leaving 16 bases between them. CDR3 sequence: CASSPSTVPPAFF. The CDR3 region has the DNA TGTGCCAGCTCACCTTCAACGGTCCCCCCGGCTTTCTTT.

CDR3 sequence (DNA): TGTGCCAGCAGTTTCGATAGGAACACTGAAGCTTTCTTT. As protein: CASSFDRNTEAFF. The genes are TRBV6-5 and TRBJ1-1; D remains ambiguous. The CDR3 has 13 residues. The germline V gene encodes CDR1 MNHEY and CDR2 SVGAGI. Between the trimmed V and J ends, which lost 4 bases and 1 base, there was a span of 7 bases.

The chain uses TRBV5-1 and TRBJ2-3; D is possibly TRBD2 (6 bases). The CDR3 has 14 amino acids. Germline CDR1 SGHRS, CDR2 YFSETQ. Trimming pared 0 bases from V and 5 bases from J, leaving 10 bases between. Written as DNA, the CDR3 is TGCGCCAGCAGCTTGGGGGAGGAGGGAGATACGCAGTATTTT. Translating it yields CASSLGEEGDTQYF.

The chain couples TRBV5-4 to TRBJ2-4; TRBD1 agrees at 7 bases. The CDR3 is made up of 15 amino acids. Germline V lookup: CDR1 SGHNT, CDR2 YYREEE (reference sequence). With 4 bases clipped from V and 4 bases from J, the junction kept 8 bases outside the gene matches. CDR3 coding DNA: TGTGCCAGCAGCCATAGTGACAGGGTGAAAAACATTCAGTACTTC. This gives the protein CASSHSDRVKNIQYF.

The chain is built from TRBV18 and TRBJ1-5, with D unclear. The V end lost 1 base, the J end lost 2 bases, and 9 bases lay between the germline ends. The CDR3 covers 15 residues. Germline V gene data show CDR1 as KGHSH and CDR2 as LQKENI. For the CDR3, the DNA is TGTGCCAGCTCACCACTTCCACTGGGCAATCAGCCCCAGCATTTT. Translation gives CASSPLPLGNQPQHF.

CDR3 coding DNA: TGCGCCAGCAGCCCCATGGGACAGGGGGCCACAGATACGCAGTATTTT. As protein: CASSPMGQGATDTQYF. The genes are TRBV5-1 and TRBJ2-3, with 12 bases matching TRBD1. This CDR3 contains 16 residues. The V gene end was trimmed by 4 bases and the J gene end by 2 bases; junction bases not matched to a gene: 5. Germline V gene sequence: CDR1 SGHRS, CDR2 YFSETQ.

The chain combines TRBV12-5 with TRBJ1-1; the D is unclear. Germline V lookup: CDR1 LGHNT, CDR2 FRNRAP. This CDR3 contains 13 residues. Trimming took off 2 bases at V and 6 bases at J, with 10 bases between the two ends. CDR3: CASGLSRGAEAFF. The CDR3 DNA reads TGTGCTAGTGGTTTGTCTCGGGGAGCTGAAGCTTTCTTT.

The chain combines TRBV7-2 with TRBJ1-2, with 7 bases that match TRBD1. This CDR3 region has 14 residues. Germline loops: CDR1 SGHTA, CDR2 FQGNSA. The J segment lost 5 bases and the V segment lost 1 base, leaving 4 bases of the junction unmatched. In nucleotides, the CDR3 is TGTGCCAGCAGCTTAGACCGACAGGGATATGGCTACACCTTC. It specifies CASSLDRQGYGYTF. Using reference TRBV7-2 and TRBJ1-2 for the parts outside the CDR3, the full variable domain is GAGVSQSPSNKVTEKGKDVELRCDPISGHTALYWYRQSLGQGLEFLIYFQGNSAPDKSGLPSDRFSAERTGGSVSTLTIQRTQQEDSAVYLCASSLDRQGYGYTFGSGTRLTVV.

Worth noting for this clone: An end of the junction differs from the germline gene, which may be a read error. The J gene is TRBJ1-3, the V gene TRBV3-1 (or the pseudogene TRBV3-2); D unclear. Germline V gene data show CDR1 as LGHDT and CDR2 as YNNKEL (reference sequence). The CDR3 has 14 residues. CDR3 DNA: TGTGCCAGCAGACAAGAGGCCTCTGGAAACACCATATATTTT. Amino acids: CASRQEASGNTIYF.

This clone was picked up one time. The chain employs TRBV7-2 and TRBJ2-3; D is perhaps TRBD2 (6 bases). Germline V lookup: CDR1 SGHTA, CDR2 FQGNSA. The CDR3 has 15 amino acids. V lost 1 base to trimming and J lost 2 bases, with 10 bases between them. Here the CDR3 reads CASSLEAGNTDTQYF. CDR3 DNA: TGTGCCAGCAGCTTAGAGGCGGGAAACACAGATACGCAGTATTTT.